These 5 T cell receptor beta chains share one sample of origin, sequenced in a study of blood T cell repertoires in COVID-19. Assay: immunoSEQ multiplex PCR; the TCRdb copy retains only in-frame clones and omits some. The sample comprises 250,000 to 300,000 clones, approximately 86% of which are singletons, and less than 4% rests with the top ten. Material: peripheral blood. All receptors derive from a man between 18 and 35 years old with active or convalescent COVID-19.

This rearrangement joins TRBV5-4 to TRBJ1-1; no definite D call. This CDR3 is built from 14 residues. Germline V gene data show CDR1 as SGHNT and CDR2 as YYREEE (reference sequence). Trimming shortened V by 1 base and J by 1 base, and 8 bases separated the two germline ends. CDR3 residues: CASSLFISNTEAFF. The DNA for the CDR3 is TGTGCCAGCAGCTTGTTTATTTCGAACACTGAAGCTTTCTTT. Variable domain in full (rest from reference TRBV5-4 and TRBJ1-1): ETGVTQSPTHLIKTRGQQVTLRCSSQSGHNTVSWYQQALGQGPQFIFQYYREEENGRGNFPPRFSGLQFPNYSSELNVNALELDDSALYLCASSLFISNTEAFFGQGTRLTVV.

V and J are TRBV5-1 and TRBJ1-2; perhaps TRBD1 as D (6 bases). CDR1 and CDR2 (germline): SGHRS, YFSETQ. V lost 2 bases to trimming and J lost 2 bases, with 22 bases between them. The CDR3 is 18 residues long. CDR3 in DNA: TGCGCCAGCAGCTTCACACCAACGGGGGGCAGGGCCAACTATGGCTACACCTTC. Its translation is CASSFTPTGGRANYGYTF.

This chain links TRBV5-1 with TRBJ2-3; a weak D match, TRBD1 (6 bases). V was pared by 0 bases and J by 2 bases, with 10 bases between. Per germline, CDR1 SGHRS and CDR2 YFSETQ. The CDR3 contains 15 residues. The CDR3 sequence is CASSLGAGATDTQYF. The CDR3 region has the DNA TGCGCCAGCAGCTTGGGGGCAGGGGCCACAGATACGCAGTATTTT. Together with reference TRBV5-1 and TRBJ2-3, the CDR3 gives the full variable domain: KAGVTQTPRYLIKTRGQQVTLSCSPISGHRSVSWYQQTPGQGLQFLFEYFSETQRNKGNFPGRFSGRQFSNSRSEMNVSTLELGDSALYLCASSLGAGATDTQYFGPGTRLTVL.

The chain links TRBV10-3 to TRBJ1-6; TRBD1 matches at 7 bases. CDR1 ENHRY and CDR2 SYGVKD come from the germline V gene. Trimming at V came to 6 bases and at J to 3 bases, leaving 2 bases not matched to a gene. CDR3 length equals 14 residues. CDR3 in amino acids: CAISGDSYNSPLHF. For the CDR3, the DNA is TGTGCCATCAGCGGGGACAGCTATAATTCACCCCTCCACTTT.

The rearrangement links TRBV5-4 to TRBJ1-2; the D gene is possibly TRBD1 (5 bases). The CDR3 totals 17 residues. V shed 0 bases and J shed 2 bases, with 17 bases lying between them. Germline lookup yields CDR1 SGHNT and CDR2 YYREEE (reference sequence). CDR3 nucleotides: TGTGCCAGCAGCTTGGGATTAGCAGGGCAGGGAAACTATGGCTACACCTTC. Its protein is CASSLGLAGQGNYGYTF.